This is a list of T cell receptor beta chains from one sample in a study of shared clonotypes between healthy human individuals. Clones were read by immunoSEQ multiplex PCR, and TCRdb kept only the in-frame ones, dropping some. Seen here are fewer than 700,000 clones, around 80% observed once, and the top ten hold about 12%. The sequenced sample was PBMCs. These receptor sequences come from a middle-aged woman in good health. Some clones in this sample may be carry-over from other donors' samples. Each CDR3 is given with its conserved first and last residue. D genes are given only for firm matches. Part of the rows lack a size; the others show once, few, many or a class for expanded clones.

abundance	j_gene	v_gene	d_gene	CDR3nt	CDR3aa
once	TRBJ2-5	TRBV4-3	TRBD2	TGCGCCAGCAGTTCCGGGACTAGCGGGAGTAGGGAAGAGACCCAGTACTTC	CASSSGTSGSREETQYF
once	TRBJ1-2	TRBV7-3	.	TGTGCCAGCAACTTCACTCCACCCCCCCGGTGCTACACCTTC	CASNFTPPPRCYTF
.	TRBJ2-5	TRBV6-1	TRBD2	TGTGCCAGCAGTGAAGGTGCTGGACTAGCGGGAAACGGAGAGACCCAGTACTTC	CASSEGAGLAGNGETQYF
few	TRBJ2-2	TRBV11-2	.	TGTGCCAGCCAAAACGGGCCTAACACCGGGGAGCTGTTTTTT	CASQNGPNTGELFF
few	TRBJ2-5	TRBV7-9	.	TGTGCCAGCAGGTTCAGTAGTAGGGAGACCCAGTACTTC	CASRFSSRETQYF
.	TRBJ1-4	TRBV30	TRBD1	TGTGCCTGGAGTACCGGGACAGGGAGAGGTGAAAAACTGTTTTTT	CAWSTGTGRGEKLFF
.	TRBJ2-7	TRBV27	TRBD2	TGTGCCAGCAGTATGTCCAGCGGGAGATTCTACGAGCAGTACTTC	CASSMSSGRFYEQYF
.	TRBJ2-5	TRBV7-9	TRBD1	TGTGCCAGCCTGGCAGGGGGCGCAGAGACCCAGTACTTC	CASLAGGAETQYF
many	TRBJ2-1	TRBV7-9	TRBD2	TGTGCCAGCAGCCCACTGCCGAATCCGGGGGAGGGCCCGTTCTTC	CASSPLPNPGEGPFF
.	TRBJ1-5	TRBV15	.	TGTGCCACCAGCAGAGATTCGGGCACCAATCAGCCCCAGCATTTT	CATSRDSGTNQPQHF
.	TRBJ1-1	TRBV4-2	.	TGTGCCAGCAGCCAAGGGAACAGGGCGAACACTGAAGCTTTCTTT	CASSQGNRANTEAFF
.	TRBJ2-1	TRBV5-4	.	TGTGCCAGCAGCTCCGGCCCAGACAATGAGCAGTTCTTC	CASSSGPDNEQFF
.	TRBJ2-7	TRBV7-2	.	TGTGCCAGCAGCCCGGTTGTGACCTACGAGCAGTACTTC	CASSPVVTYEQYF
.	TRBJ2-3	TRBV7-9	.	TGTGCCAGCAGCCCCTCGACCGTTAGCACAGATACGCAGTATTTT	CASSPSTVSTDTQYF
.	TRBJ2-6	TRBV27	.	TGTGCCAGCAGTTTATTATTTGGGGTCAGGGCCGGGGCCAACGTCCTGACTTTC	CASSLLFGVRAGANVLTF
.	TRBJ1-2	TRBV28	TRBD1	TGTGCCAGCAGTCCTGGACAGGCGGACTATGGCTACACCTTC	CASSPGQADYGYTF
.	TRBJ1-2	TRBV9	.	TGTGCCAGCAGCGTAGTAGGGGCGAACTATGGCTACACCTTC	CASSVVGANYGYTF
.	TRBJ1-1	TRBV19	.	TGTGCCACCAGAGGTGGAATCCTTGAAGCTTTCTTT	CATRGGILEAFF
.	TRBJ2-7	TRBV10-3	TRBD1	TGTGCCATCAGTGGCGACAGGGGGCCGTACGAGCAGTACTTC	CAISGDRGPYEQYF
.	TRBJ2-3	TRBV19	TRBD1	TGTGCCAGTAGTATGGGTGGTCAACTAGCACAGGGGGGATATACGCAGTATTTT	CASSMGGQLAQGGYTQYF
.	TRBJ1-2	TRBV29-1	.	TGCAGCGTACGGGACAACTATGGCTACACCTTC	CSVRDNYGYTF
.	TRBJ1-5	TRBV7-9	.	TGTGCCAGCACCCCCCTGGGCGCAGGCAATCAGCCCCAGCATTTT	CASTPLGAGNQPQHF
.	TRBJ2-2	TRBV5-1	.	TGCGCCAGCAGAGTACAGTCGAACACCGGGGAGCTGTTTTTT	CASRVQSNTGELFF
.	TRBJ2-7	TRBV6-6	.	TGTGCCAGCAGTTACTCAAAGTCCTACGAGCAGTACTTC	CASSYSKSYEQYF
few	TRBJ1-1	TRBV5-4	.	TGTGCCAGCAGCCAGGCGGGGAACACTGAAGCTTTCTTT	CASSQAGNTEAFF
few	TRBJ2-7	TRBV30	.	TGTGCCTGGACCACAGGGACCACTCGGGAGCAGTACTTC	CAWTTGTTREQYF
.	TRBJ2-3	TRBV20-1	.	TGCAGTGAGAGTGACTTATATACGCAGTATTTT	CSESDLYTQYF
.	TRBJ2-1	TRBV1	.	TGCACCAGCAGCCAATTTGTCTCCGGGACAGCCTTTAAAGAGCAGTTCTTC	CTSSQFVSGTAFKEQFF
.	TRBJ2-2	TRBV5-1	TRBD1	TGCGCCAGCAGCTTGCGACAGGGGGCTATCTTCGGGGAGCTGTTTTTT	CASSLRQGAIFGELFF
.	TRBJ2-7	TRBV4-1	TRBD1	TGCGCCAGCAGCTCAGGGGGTAGGGGGTCGACCTACGAGCAGTACTTC	CASSSGGRGSTYEQYF
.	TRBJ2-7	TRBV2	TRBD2	TGTGCCAGCAGTGAAGGAGCGGGGTTATACTACGAGCAGTACTTC	CASSEGAGLYYEQYF
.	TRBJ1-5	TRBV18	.	TGTGCCAGCTCACCACCGTCGCCTAGGGGTTCGAGAGGCAATCAGCCCCAGCATTTT	CASSPPSPRGSRGNQPQHF
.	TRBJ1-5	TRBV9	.	TGTGCCAGCAGCGTAGACGGGTTTTACAATCAGCCCCAGCATTTT	CASSVDGFYNQPQHF
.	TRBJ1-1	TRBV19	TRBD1	TGTGCCAGTAACCCGACAGGGGCAGTGGCTGAAGCTTTCTTT	CASNPTGAVAEAFF